These 6 T cell receptor beta chains were sequenced from one sample in a study of shared clonotypes between healthy human individuals. Produced via immunoSEQ multiplex PCR; TCRdb's table is partial and in-frame only. The table includes around 700,000 clones, 55% to 75% detected once. The sequenced sample consisted of memory CD4+ T cells sorted from blood. Subset in this sample: CD45RA-negative fraction. The source is a woman aged 25 to 39 in good health.

This clone has a handful of counts. This chain uses TRBV4-1 with TRBJ2-2; D is possibly TRBD1 or TRBD2 (5 bases each). Germline V gene data show CDR1 as MGHRA and CDR2 as YSYEKL. Trimming cost V 11 bases and J 5 bases, with 15 bases left between them. This CDR3 region has 13 residues. The CDR3 DNA reads as TGCGCCTCTCGGGACCCGAGGACCGGGGAGCTGTTTTTT. It translates to CASRDPRTGELFF.

This clone was counted a few times. The chain links TRBV7-2 to TRBJ1-1, with 9 bases identical to TRBD1. Germline CDR1 is SGHTA and CDR2 is FQGNSA. The CDR3 is 14 residues long. V shed 5 bases, J shed 5 bases, and the junction held 6 bases outside the gene matches. The CDR3 sequence: CASSPQGAGTEAFF. CDR3 bases: TGTGCCAGCAGCCCACAGGGGGCGGGGACTGAAGCTTTCTTT.

The sample holds a few counts of this clone. V gene TRBV4-2 combines with J gene TRBJ2-2; the match to TRBD2 covers 9 bases. The CDR3 is 15 amino acids. Germline-derived CDR1 and CDR2 are LGHNA and YNFKEQ. V lost 6 bases, J lost 4 bases, and 6 bases stayed unmatched. The CDR3 sequence is CASRRGGRGTGELFF. The CDR3 DNA reads TGTGCCAGCAGAAGGGGCGGGAGGGGCACCGGGGAGCTGTTTTTT.

The chain has TRBV19 and TRBJ1-2; TRBD1 agrees at 11 bases. CDR1 is LNHDA, CDR2 SQIVND, per germline (reference sequence). V lost 3 bases, J lost 8 bases, and 11 bases stayed unmatched. CDR3 length: 16 residues. The CDR3 region has the DNA TGTGCCAGTAGTATCCAGCCGTTCGGGACAGGGGGAGGCTACACCTTC. It translates to CASSIQPFGTGGGYTF.

The gene calls are TRBV7-6 and TRBJ2-1; the match to TRBD1 covers 7 bases. The J segment lost 9 bases and the V segment lost 0 bases, leaving 5 bases of the junction unmatched. The germline CDR1 and CDR2 sequences are SGHVS and FNYEAQ. This CDR3 spans 14 amino acids. The DNA of the CDR3 is TGTGCCAGCAGCTTAGCACCACAGGGGAGTGAGCAGTTCTTC. Translation: CASSLAPQGSEQFF. Full variable domain (rest looked up from reference TRBV7-6 and TRBJ2-1): GAGVSQSPRYKVTKRGQDVALRCDPISGHVSLYWYRQALGQGPEFLTYFNYEAQQDKSGLPNDRFSAERPEGSISTLTIQRTEQRDSAMYRCASSLAPQGSEQFFGPGTRLTVL.

This clone was found many times. The J gene is TRBJ2-7, the V gene TRBV5-8; TRBD2 might be the D (6 bases). This CDR3 comprises 14 residues. V gave up 1 base and J gave up 3 bases, with 11 bases separating them. The germline CDR1 and CDR2 sequences are SGHTS and YDEGEE. CDR3 DNA: TGTGCCAGCAGCTTGCGGCGGGGAAGCTACGAGCAGTACTTC. Amino acids: CASSLRRGSYEQYF.